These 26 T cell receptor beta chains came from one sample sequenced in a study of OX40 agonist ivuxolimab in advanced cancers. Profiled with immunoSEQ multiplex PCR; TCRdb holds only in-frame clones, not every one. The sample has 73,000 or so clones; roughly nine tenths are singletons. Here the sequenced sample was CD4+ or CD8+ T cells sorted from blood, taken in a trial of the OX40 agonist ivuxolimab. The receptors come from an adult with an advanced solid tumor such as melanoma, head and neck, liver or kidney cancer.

The CDR3 region has the DNA TGTGCCAGCAGCGCCCCTCGGGATTCTAGCACAGATACGCAGTATTTT. Protein sequence: CASSAPRDSSTDTQYF. V gene TRBV9 combines with J gene TRBJ2-3, with D tentatively TRBD2 (5 bases). V was cut by 3 bases and J by 0 bases, with 14 bases left in between. The CDR3 has 16 residues. Germline V gene sequence: CDR1 SGDLS, CDR2 YYNGEE.

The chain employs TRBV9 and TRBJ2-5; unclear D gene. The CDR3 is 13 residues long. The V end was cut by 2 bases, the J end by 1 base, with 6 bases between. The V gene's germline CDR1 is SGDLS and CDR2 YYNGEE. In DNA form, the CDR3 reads TGTGCCAGCAGCGTTTGGGGCCAAGAGACCCAGTACTTC. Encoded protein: CASSVWGQETQYF.

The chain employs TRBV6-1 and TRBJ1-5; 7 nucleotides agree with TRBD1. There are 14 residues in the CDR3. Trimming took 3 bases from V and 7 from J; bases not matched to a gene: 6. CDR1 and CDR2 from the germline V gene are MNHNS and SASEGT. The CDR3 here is CASSDTGVGQPQHF. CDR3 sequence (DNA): TGTGCCAGCAGTGATACAGGGGTCGGGCAGCCCCAGCATTTT.

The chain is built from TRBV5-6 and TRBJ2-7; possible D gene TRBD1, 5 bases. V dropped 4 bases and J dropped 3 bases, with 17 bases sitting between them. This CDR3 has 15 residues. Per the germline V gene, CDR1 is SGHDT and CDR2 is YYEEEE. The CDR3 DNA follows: TGTGCCAGCAGCACACCCCCTCAGGGCCACTACGAGCAGTACTTC. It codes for CASSTPPQGHYEQYF.

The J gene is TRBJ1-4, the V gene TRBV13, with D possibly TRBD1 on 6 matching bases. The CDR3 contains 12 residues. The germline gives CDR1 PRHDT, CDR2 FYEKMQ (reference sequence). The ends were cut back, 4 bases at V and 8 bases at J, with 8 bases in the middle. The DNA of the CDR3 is TGTGCCAGCAGCTCTACAGGGGAAAAACTGTTTTTT. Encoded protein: CASSSTGEKLFF. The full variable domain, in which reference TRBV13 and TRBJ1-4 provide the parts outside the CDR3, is AAGVIQSPRHLIKEKRETATLKCYPIPRHDTVYWYQQGPGQDPQFLISFYEKMQSDKGSIPDRFSAQQFSDYHSELNMSSLELGDSALYFCASSSTGEKLFFGSGTQLSVL.

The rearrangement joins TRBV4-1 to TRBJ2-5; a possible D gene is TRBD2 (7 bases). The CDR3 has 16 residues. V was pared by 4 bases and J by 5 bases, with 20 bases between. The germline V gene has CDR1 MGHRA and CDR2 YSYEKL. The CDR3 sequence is CASSPFPGGPGETQYF. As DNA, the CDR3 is TGCGCCAGCAGCCCCTTCCCCGGGGGGCCCGGGGAGACCCAGTACTTC.

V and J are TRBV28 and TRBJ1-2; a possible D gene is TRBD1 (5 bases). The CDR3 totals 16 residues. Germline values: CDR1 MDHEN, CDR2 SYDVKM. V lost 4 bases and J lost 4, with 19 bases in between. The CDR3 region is CASSSIRSGRVYGYTF. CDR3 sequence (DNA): TGTGCCAGCAGTTCTATACGATCAGGGCGGGTCTATGGCTACACCTTC.

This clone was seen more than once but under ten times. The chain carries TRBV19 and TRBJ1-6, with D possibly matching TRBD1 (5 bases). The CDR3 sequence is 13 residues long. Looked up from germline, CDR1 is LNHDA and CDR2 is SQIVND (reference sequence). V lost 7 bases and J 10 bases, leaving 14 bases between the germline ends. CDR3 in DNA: TGTGCCAGTATGGGGGGAATTCGGTCACCCCTCCACTTT. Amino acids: CASMGGIRSPLHF. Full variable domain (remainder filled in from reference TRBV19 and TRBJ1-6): DGGITQSPKYLFRKEGQNVTLSCEQNLNHDAMYWYRQDPGQGLRLIYYSQIVNDFQKGDIAEGYSVSREKKESFPLTVTSAQKNPTAFYLCASMGGIRSPLHFGNGTRLTVT.

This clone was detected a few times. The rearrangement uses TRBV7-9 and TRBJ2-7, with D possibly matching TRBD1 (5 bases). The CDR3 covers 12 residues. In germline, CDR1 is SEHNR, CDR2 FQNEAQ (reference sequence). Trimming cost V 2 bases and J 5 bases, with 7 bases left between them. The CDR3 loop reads CASSLSGNEQYF. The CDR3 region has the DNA TGTGCCAGCAGCTTATCAGGGAACGAGCAGTACTTC. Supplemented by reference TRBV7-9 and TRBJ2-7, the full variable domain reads DTGVSQNPRHKITKRGQNVTFRCDPISEHNRLYWYRQTLGQGPEFLTYFQNEAQLEKSRLLSDRFSAERPKGSFSTLEIQRTEQGDSAMYLCASSLSGNEQYFGPGTRLTVT.

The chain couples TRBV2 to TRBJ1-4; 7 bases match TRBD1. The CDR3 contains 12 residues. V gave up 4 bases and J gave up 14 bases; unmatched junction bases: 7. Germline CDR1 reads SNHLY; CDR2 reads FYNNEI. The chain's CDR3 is CASSAKTGKLFF. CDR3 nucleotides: TGTGCCAGCAGTGCCAAGACAGGGAAGCTGTTTTTT. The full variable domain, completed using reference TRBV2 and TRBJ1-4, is EPEVTQTPSHQVTQMGQEVILRCVPISNHLYFYWYRQILGQKVEFLVSFYNNEISEKSEIFDDQFSVERPDGSNFTLKIRSTKLEDSAMYFCASSAKTGKLFFGSGTQLSVL.

This CDR3 is CASRPDWGTEAFF. As DNA, the CDR3 is TGTGCCAGCAGGCCCGACTGGGGCACTGAAGCTTTCTTT. The rearrangement uses TRBV6-6 and TRBJ1-1; D unclear. This CDR3 spans 13 amino acids. CDR1 is MNHNY and CDR2 is SVGAGI in the germline V gene (reference sequence). Trimming took off 6 bases at V and 4 bases at J, with 12 bases between the two ends.

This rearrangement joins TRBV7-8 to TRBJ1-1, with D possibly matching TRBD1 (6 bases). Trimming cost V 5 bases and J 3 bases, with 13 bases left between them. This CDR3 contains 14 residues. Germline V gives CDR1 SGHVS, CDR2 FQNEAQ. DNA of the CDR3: TGTGCCAGCAGCGTCACAGGGACCCACACTGAAGCTTTCTTT. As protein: CASSVTGTHTEAFF.

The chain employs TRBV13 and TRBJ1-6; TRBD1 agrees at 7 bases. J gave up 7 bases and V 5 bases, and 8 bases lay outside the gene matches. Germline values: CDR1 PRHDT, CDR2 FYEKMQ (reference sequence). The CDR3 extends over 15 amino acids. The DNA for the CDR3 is TGTGCCAGCAGCACAGCCCCGGGACAGAATTCACCCCTCCACTTT. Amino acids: CASSTAPGQNSPLHF.

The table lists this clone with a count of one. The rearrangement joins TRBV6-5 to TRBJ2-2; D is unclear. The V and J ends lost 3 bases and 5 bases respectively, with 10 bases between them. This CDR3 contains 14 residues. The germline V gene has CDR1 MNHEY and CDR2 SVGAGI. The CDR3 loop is CASSYGAETGELFF. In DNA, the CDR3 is TGTGCCAGCAGTTATGGCGCAGAGACCGGGGAGCTGTTTTTT.

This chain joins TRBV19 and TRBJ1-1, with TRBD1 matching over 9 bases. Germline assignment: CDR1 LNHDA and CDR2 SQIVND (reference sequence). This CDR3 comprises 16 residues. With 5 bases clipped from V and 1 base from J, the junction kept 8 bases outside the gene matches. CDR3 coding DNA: TGTGCCAGTAGTCTTCGGACAGGGGAGGCGAACACTGAAGCTTTCTTT. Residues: CASSLRTGEANTEAFF.

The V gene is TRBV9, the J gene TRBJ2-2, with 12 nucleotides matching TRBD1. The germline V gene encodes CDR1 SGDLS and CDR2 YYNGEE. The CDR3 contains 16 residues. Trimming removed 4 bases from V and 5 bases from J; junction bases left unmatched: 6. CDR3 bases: TGTGCCAGCAGCTTGCCGGGACAGGGGGCGACCGGGGAGCTGTTTTTT. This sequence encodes CASSLPGQGATGELFF. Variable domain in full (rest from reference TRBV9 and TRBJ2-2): DSGVTQTPKHLITATGQRVTLRCSPRSGDLSVYWYQQSLDQGLQFLIQYYNGEERAKGNILERFSAQQFPDLHSELNLSSLELGDSALYFCASSLPGQGATGELFFGEGSRLTVL.

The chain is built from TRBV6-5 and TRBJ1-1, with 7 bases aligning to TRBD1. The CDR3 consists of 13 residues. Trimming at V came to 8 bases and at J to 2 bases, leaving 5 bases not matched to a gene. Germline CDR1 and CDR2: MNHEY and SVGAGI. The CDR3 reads CASGGQHNTEAFF. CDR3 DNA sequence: TGTGCCAGCGGGGGACAGCATAACACTGAAGCTTTCTTT.

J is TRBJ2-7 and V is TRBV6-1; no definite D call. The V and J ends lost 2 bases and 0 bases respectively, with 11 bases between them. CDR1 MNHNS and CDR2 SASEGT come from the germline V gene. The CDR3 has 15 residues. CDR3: CASSELTPSSYEQYF. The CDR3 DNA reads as TGTGCCAGCAGTGAATTAACACCCAGCTCCTACGAGCAGTACTTC.

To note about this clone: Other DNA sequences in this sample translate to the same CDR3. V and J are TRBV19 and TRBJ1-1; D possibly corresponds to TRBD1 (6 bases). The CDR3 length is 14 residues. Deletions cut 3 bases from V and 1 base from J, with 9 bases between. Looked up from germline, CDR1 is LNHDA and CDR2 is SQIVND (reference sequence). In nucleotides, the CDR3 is TGTGCCAGTAGTATTGGACAGACGAACACTGAAGCTTTCTTT. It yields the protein CASSIGQTNTEAFF.

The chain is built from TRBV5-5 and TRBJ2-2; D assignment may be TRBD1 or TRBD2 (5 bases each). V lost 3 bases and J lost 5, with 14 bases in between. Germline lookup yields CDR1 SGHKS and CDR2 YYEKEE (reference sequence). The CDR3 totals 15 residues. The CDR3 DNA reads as TGTGCCAGCAGCTATTGGGGGTCTGCGACCGGGGAGCTGTTTTTT. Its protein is CASSYWGSATGELFF.

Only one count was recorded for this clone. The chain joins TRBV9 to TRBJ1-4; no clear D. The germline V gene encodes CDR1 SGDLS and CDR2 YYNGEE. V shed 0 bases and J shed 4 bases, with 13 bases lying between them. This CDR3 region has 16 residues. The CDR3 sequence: CASSVESTVINEKLFF. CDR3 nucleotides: TGTGCCAGCAGCGTAGAATCGACGGTGATTAATGAAAAACTGTTTTTT.

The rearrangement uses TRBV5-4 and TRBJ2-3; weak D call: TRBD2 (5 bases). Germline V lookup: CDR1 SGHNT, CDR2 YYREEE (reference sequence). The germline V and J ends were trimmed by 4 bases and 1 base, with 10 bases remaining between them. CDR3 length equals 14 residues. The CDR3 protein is CASSPRVGTDTQYF. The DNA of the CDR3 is TGTGCCAGCAGCCCGCGGGTAGGCACAGATACGCAGTATTTT.

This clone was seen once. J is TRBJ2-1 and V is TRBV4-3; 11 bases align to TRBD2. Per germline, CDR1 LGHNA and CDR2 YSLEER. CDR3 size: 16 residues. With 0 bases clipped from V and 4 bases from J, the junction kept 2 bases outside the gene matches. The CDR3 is CASSQDPSGGYNEQFF. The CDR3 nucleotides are TGCGCCAGCAGCCAAGATCCTAGCGGGGGGTACAATGAGCAGTTCTTC.

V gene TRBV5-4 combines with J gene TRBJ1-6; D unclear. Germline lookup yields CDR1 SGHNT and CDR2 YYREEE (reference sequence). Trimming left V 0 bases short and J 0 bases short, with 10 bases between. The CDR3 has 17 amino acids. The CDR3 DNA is TGTGCCAGCAGCTTGGCGTCAGGTCCCTCCTATAATTCACCCCTCCACTTT. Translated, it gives CASSLASGPSYNSPLHF.

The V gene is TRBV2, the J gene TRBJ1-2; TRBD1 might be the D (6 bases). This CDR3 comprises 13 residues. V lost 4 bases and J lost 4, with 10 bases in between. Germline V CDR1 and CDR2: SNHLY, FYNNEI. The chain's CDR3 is CASSAGVGYGYTF. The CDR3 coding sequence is TGTGCCAGCAGTGCAGGGGTCGGCTATGGCTACACCTTC.

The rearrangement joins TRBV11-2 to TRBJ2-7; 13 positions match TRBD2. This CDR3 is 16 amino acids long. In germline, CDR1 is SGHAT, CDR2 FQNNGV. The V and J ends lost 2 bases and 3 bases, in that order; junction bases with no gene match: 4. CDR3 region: CASSLLTSGGDYEQYF. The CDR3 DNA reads TGTGCCAGCAGCTTATTAACTAGCGGGGGGGACTACGAGCAGTACTTC.